This T cell receptor beta chain was recorded in a study of STAT5B mutations in CD4+ large granular lymphocyte leukemia. Study overall: Among healthy donors, a particular HLA allele went with more CDR3 'QG' motifs.

The CDR3 covers 17 residues. The junction had 6 bases not matched to a gene; V was cut back by 1 base and J by 0 bases. The germline V gene encodes CDR1 SGHTA and CDR2 FQGNSA. In the source study's methods: Productive clonotypes were detectable down to 2.59 x 10-5 frequency. Sequencing was performed with immunoSEQ multiplex PCR; in TCRdb, only in-frame clones are kept and a portion is missing. The DNA gave D and trimming, while V, J and clone size come from that table. The sample contains fewer than 35,000 clones, around 70% of which appear only once. A remark on this clone: Its antigen is unidentified.

Study-wide results and caveats: TRBV06-family usage was enriched in top patient clones (8/27) versus controls (2/35).

The sample consisted of CD4+ T cells from blood buffy coats. The clonotype originates from a human donor in good health. The chain joins TRBV7-2 to TRBJ1-5, with 7 bases aligning to TRBD1. CDR3 protein: CASSLVPAGGSNQPQHF. In DNA, the CDR3 is TGTGCCAGCAGCTTAGTCCCGGCAGGGGGTAGCAATCAGCCCCAGCATTTT.